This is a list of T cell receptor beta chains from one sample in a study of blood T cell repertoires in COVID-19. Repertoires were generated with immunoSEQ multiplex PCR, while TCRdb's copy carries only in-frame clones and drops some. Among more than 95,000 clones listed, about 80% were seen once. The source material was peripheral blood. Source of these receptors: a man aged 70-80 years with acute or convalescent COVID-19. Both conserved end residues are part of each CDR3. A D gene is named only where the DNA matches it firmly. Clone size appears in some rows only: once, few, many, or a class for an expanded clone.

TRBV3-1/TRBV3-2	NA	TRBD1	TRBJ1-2	TGTGCCAGCAGCCAAACAGGGGTGAGACCTAACTATGGCTACACCTTC	CASSQTGVRPNYGYTF
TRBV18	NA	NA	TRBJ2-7	TGTGCCAGCTCAGTACAGGGCATCTCCTACGAGCAGTACTTC	CASSVQGISYEQYF
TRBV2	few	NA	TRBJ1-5	TGTGCCAGCAGTGAAGCCCAGGGTTCCAATCAGCCCCAGCATTTT	CASSEAQGSNQPQHF
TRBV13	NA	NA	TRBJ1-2	TGTGCCAGCAGCTTAAACCCCGGGAGGGGGGGCTATGGCTACACCTTC	CASSLNPGRGGYGYTF
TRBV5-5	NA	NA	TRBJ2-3	TGTGCCAGCAGCCTCCCCGGGACTCCTTTAGATACGCAGTATTTT	CASSLPGTPLDTQYF
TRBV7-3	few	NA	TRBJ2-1	NA	CASSFAPAVYNEQFF
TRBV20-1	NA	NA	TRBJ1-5	TGCAGTGCTAGTCATCACAGTAATAGCAATCAGCCCCAGCATTTT	CSASHHSNSNQPQHF
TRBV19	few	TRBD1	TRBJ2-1	TGTGCCAGTAGGCCGACAGGGGCGTCCTACAATGAGCAGTTCTTC	CASRPTGASYNEQFF
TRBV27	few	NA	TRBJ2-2	TGTGCCAGCAGTCAGCCTTATGGGGCTGGGACCGGGGAGCTGTTTTTT	CASSQPYGAGTGELFF
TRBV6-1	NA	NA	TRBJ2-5	TGTGCCAGCAGTGCAGCAGGGGTTAGGGAGACCCAGTACTTC	CASSAAGVRETQYF
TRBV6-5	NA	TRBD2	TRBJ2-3	TGTGCCAGCAGTCCTCAGCGGGGTCTCACAGATACGCAGTATTTT	CASSPQRGLTDTQYF
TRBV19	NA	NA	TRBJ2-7	TGTGCCACGTGGCACGAGCAGTACTTC	CATWHEQYF
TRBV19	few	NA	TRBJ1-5	TGTGCCAGTAATGGGCAGTATAGCAATCAGCCCCAGCATTTT	CASNGQYSNQPQHF
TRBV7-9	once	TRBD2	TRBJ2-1	TGTGCCAGCAGGGTAGGGACTAGCGGGAACAATGAGCAGTTCTTC	CASRVGTSGNNEQFF
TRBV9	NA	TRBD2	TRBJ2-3	TGTGCCAGCAGCGGACTTCGGGAGGGCGGGAGCACAGATACGCAGTATTTT	CASSGLREGGSTDTQYF
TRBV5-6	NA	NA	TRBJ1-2	TGTGCCAGCAGCTTGGACAGATCTAACTATGGCTACACCTTC	CASSLDRSNYGYTF
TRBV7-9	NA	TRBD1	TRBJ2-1	TGTGCCAGCAGGACAGGGTTGGTGTTGGACAATGAGCAGTTCTTC	CASRTGLVLDNEQFF
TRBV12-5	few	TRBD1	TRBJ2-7	TGTGCTAGTGGTCCGGGACAGGGCGCCTACGAGCAGTACTTC	CASGPGQGAYEQYF
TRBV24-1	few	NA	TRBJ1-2	TGTGCCACCAGTGAGGGCAGAGAAAACTATGGCTACACCTTC	CATSEGRENYGYTF
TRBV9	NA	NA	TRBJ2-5	TGTGCCAGCAGCGTGGGCAGCGAGACCCAGTACTTC	CASSVGSETQYF
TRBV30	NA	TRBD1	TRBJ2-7	TGTGCCTGGAGCCGACAGGGGCAACTCTACGAGCAGTACTTC	CAWSRQGQLYEQYF
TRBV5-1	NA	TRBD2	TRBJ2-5	TGCGCCAGCAGCTTCTCGGCGGGAGAAGAGACCCAGTACTTC	CASSFSAGEETQYF
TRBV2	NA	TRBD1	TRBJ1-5	TGTGCCAGCACCGACCGGGGACAGGGGACCCAGCATTTT	CASTDRGQGTQHF
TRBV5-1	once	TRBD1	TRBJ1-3	TGCGCCAGCAGCCCGGGGACAGCTGGAAACACCATATATTTT	CASSPGTAGNTIYF
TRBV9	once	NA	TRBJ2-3	TGTGCCAGCAGCACGTCCGGGACTCCTGTTGCAGATACGCAGTATTTT	CASSTSGTPVADTQYF
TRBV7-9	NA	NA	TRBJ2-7	TGTGCCAGCAGCTTAATTGGGGGCGATTGGGTTTACGAGCAGTACTTC	CASSLIGGDWVYEQYF
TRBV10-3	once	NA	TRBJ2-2	TGTGCCATCAGTCAGGGGTGGTTGGGCACCGGGGAGCTGTTTTTT	CAISQGWLGTGELFF
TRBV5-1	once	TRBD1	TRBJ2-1	TGCGCCAGCAGACCCGGACAGGGGGTCGGCAATGAGCAGTTCTTC	CASRPGQGVGNEQFF
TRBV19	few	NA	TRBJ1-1	TGTGCCAGTAGTTGGCAGGGTGGCTCTGAAGCTTTCTTT	CASSWQGGSEAFF
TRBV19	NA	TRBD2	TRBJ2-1	TGTGCCAGTAGTTCCCGTGGAGCGGGAGTTGGTAATGAGCAGTTCTTC	CASSSRGAGVGNEQFF
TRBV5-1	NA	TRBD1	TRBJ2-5	TGCGCCAGCAGCCCGGGACAGGGACGGTACTTC	CASSPGQGRYF
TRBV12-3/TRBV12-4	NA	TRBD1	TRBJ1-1	TGTGCCAGCAGTCTTGTAGGACAGGGAAAATGTTTCTTT	CASSLVGQGKCFF
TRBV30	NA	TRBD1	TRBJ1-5	TGTGCCTGGAGTGCAGGGGGGAATCAGCCCCAGCATTTT	CAWSAGGNQPQHF
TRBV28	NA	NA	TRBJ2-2	TGTGCCAGCAGTTCACCCCGGGGAGGCGTTTCTACCGGGGAGCTGTTTTTT	CASSSPRGGVSTGELFF
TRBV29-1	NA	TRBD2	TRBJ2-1	TGCAGCGTTGAACCCCTTGAGGGACTAACGGGTGAGCAGTTCTTC	CSVEPLEGLTGEQFF
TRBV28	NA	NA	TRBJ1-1	TGTGCCAGCGGAACACAGGCAGGCACTGAAGCTTTCTTT	CASGTQAGTEAFF
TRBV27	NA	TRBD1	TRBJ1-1	TGTGCCAGCAGTTTAAGACAGGGAACTGAAGCTTTCTTT	CASSLRQGTEAFF
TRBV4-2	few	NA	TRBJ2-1	TGTGCCAGCAGCCAAGGAGGAGGGAGAGAGTTCTTC	CASSQGGGREFF
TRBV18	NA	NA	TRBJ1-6	TGTGCCAGCTCACCACCGGAGCCAGGGAACTACTCACCCCTCCACTTT	CASSPPEPGNYSPLHF
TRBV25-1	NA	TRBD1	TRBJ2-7	TGTGCCAGTAGACAGGGGTCCTACGAGCAGTACTTC	CASRQGSYEQYF
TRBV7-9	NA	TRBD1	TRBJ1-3	TGTGCCAGCACGGGCAGGGGGTTTTCTGGAAACACCATATATTTT	CASTGRGFSGNTIYF
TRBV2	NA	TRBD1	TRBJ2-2	TGTGCCAGCAGTGGACAGGGGCGGAACACCGGGGAGCTGTTTTTT	CASSGQGRNTGELFF
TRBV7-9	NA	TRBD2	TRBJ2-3	TGTGCCAGCAGCTCTAGCGGGGGGGCCGAGGGTACGCAGTATTTT	CASSSSGGAEGTQYF
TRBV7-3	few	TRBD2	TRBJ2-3	TGTGCCAGCAGCTTAGGGGGGGTAGGCACAGATACGCAGTATTTT	CASSLGGVGTDTQYF
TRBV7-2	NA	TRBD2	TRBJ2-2	TGTGCCAGCAGTTACGATAGCGGGGCCACCGGGGAGCTGTTTTTT	CASSYDSGATGELFF
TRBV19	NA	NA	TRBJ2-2	TGTGCCAGTAGTCCCAAATTGACCGGGGAGCTGTTTTTT	CASSPKLTGELFF
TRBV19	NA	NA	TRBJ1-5	TGTGCCAGTAGTATAACAGCTAATCAGCCCCAGCATTTT	CASSITANQPQHF
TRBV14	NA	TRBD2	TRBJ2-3	TGTGCCAGCAGCGGGTGGCTGGTGGAGACTAGCGGGAGACGCACAGATACGCAGTATTTT	CASSGWLVETSGRRTDTQYF